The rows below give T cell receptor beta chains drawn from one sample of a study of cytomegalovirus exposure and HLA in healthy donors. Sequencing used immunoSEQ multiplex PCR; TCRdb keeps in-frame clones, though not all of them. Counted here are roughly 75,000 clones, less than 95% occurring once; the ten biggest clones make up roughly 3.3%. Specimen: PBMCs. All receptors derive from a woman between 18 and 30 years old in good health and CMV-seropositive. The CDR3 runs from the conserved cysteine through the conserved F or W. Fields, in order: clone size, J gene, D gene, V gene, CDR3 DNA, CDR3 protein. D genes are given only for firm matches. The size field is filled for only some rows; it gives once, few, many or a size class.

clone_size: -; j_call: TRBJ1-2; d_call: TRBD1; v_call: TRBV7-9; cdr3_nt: TGTGCCAGCAGCTTAGAGGGGGCGCACACCTTC; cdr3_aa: CASSLEGAHTF
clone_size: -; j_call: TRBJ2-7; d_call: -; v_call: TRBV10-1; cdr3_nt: TGCGCCAGCAGTGAGTCCGAGGGCTTATCGCTACCGCTTTCCTACGAGCAGTACTTC; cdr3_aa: CASSESEGLSLPLSYEQYF
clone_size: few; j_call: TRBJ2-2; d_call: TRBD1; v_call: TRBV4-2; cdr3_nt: TGTGCCAGCAGCCAAGCCTACGGACAGGGGAGCCCCGGGGAGCTGTTTTTT; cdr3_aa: CASSQAYGQGSPGELFF
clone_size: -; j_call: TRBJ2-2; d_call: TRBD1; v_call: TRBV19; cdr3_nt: TGTGCCAGTAGTATGATCCCGACAGGGGGGAACACCGGGGAGCTGTTTTTT; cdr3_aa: CASSMIPTGGNTGELFF
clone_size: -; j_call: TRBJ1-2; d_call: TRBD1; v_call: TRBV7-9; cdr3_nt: TGTGCCAGCAGCCAGACAGGGTATGGCTACACCTTC; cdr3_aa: CASSQTGYGYTF
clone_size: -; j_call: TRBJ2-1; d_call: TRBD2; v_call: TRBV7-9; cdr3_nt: TGTGCCAGCAGCTTAGTGGGCGGGGGGGTCTCCTACAATGAGCAGTTCTTC; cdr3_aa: CASSLVGGGVSYNEQFF
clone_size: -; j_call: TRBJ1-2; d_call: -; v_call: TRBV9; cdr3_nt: TGTGCCAGCAGCGTAGACAGGTTTGGCTACACCTTC; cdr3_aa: CASSVDRFGYTF
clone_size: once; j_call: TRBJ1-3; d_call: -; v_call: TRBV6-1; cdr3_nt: TGTGCCAGCAGTGAAGCGCAGGGAAACACCATATATTTT; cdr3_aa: CASSEAQGNTIYF
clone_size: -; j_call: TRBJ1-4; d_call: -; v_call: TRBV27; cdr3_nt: TGTGCCAGCAGTTCGCTCAGAACCAACCTGCAGGGTGAAAAACTGTTTTTT; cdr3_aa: CASSSLRTNLQGEKLFF
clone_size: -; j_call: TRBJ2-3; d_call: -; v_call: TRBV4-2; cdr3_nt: TGTGCCAGCAGCCTAACCTACAGATCTAGCACAGATACGCAGTATTTT; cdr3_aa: CASSLTYRSSTDTQYF
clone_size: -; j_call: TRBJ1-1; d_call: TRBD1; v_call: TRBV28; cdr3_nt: TGTGCCAGCAGTTTCGGGGCAGGGGGCGCTGGCACTGAAGCTTTCTTT; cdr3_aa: CASSFGAGGAGTEAFF
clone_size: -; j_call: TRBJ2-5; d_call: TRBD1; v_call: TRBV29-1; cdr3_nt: TGCAGCGGCTACAGGGGGACGGAGACCCAGTACTTC; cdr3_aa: CSGYRGTETQYF
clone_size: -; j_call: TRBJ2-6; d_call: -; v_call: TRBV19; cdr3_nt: TGTGCCAGTATCCCCCAGGGTACTGGGGCCAACGTCCTGACTTTC; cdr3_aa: CASIPQGTGANVLTF
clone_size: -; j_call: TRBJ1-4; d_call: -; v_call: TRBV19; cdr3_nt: TGCGGGAACGAGGAAAAACTGTTTTTT; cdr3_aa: CGNEEKLFF